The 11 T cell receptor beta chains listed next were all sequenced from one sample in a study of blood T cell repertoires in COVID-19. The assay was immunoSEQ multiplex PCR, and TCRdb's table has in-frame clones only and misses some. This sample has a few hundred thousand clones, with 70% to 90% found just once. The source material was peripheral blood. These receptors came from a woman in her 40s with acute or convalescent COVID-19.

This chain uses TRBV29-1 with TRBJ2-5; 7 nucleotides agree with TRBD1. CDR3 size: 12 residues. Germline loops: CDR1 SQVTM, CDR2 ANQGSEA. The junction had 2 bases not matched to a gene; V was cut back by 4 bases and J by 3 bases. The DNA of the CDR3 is TGCAGCGTTGGGACAGGAGAAGAGACCCAGTACTTC. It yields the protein CSVGTGEETQYF.

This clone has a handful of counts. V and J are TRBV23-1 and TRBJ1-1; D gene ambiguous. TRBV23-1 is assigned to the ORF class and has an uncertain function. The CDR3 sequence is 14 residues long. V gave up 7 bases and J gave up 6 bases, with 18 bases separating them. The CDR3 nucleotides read TGCGCCAGCACACTAGAGGACGGGGTCTCTGAAGCTTTCTTT. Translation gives CASTLEDGVSEAFF.

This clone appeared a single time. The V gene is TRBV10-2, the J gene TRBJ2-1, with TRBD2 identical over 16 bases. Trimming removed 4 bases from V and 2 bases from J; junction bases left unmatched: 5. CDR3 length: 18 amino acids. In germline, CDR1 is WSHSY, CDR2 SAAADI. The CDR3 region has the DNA TGCGCCAGCAGTGGGGGGACTAGCGGGGGGGCCGCCTACAATGAGCAGTTCTTC. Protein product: CASSGGTSGGAAYNEQFF.

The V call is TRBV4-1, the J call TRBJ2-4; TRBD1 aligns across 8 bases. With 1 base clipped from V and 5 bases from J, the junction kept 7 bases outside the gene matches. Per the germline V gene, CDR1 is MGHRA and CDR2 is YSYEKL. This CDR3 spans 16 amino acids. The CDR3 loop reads CASSQGARGRQNIQYF. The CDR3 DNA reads TGCGCCAGCAGCCAAGGGGCCAGGGGGCGGCAAAACATTCAGTACTTC.

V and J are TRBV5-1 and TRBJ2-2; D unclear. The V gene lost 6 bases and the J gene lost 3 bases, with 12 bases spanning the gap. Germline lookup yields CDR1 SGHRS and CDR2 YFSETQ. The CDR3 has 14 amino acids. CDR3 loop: CASMEWLDTGELFF. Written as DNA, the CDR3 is TGCGCCAGCATGGAGTGGCTCGACACCGGGGAGCTGTTTTTT.

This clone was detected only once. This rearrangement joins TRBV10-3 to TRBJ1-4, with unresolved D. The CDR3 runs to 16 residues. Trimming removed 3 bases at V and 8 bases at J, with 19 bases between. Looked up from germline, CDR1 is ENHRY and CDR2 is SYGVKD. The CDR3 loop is CAISDTGKGSGEKLFF. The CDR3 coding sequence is TGTGCCATCAGTGATACGGGGAAAGGGTCTGGAGAAAAACTGTTTTTT.

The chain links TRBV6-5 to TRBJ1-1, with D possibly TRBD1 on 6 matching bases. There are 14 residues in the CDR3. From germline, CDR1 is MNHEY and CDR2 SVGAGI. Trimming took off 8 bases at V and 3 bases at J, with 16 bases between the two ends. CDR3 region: CASLQGGSDTEAFF. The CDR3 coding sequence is TGTGCCAGCTTACAGGGAGGGTCGGACACTGAAGCTTTCTTT.

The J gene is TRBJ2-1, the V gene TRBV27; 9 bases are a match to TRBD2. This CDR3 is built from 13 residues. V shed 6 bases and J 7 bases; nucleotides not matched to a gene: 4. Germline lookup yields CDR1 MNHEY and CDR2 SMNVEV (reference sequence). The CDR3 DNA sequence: TGTGCCAGCAGGGCGGGGGGGCCAAATGAGCAGTTCTTC. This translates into CASRAGGPNEQFF.

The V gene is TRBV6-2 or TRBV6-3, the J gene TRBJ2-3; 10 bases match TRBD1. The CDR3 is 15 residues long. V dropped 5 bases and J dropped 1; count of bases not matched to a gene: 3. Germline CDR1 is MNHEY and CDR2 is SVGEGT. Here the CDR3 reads CASSPGTGGTDTQYF. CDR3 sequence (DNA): TGTGCCAGCAGTCCGGGGACAGGGGGCACAGATACGCAGTATTTT.

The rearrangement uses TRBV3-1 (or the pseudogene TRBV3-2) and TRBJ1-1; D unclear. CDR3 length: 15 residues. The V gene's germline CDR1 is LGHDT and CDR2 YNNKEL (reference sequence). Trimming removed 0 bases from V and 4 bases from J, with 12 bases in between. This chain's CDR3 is CASSQDGRAGTEAFF. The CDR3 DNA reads TGTGCCAGCAGCCAAGATGGGAGGGCGGGCACTGAAGCTTTCTTT.

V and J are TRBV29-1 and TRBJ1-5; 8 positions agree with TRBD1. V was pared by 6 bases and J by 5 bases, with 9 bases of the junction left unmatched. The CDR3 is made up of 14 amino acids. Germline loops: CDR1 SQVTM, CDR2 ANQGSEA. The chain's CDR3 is CSVRNQGAHQPQHF. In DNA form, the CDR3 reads TGCAGCGTCCGAAACCAGGGGGCGCATCAGCCCCAGCATTTT.